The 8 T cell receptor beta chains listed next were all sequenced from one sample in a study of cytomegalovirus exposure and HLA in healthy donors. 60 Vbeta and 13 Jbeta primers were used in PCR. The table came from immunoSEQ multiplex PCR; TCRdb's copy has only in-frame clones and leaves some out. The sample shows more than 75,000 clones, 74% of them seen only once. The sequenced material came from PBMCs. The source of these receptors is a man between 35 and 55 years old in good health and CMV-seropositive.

The CDR3 sequence is CASHMGSSYNEQFF. The CDR3 nucleotides read TGTGCCAGCCATATGGGCAGCTCCTACAATGAGCAGTTCTTC. The chain couples TRBV28 to TRBJ2-1, with no clear D. Germline CDR1 and CDR2: MDHEN and SYDVKM. Trimming shortened V by 8 bases and J by 0 bases, and 11 bases separated the two germline ends. This CDR3 has 14 residues.

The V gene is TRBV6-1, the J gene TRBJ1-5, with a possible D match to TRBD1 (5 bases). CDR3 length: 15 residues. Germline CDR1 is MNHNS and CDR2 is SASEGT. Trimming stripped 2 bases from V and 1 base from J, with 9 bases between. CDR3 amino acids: CASSEFQGSNQPQHF. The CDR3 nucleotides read TGTGCCAGCAGTGAATTTCAGGGCAGCAATCAGCCCCAGCATTTT.

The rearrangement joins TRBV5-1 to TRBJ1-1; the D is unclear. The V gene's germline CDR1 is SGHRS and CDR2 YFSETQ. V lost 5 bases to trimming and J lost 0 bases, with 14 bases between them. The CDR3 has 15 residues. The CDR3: CASREQDYMNTEAFF. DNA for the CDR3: TGCGCCAGCAGGGAGCAGGACTACATGAACACTGAAGCTTTCTTT.

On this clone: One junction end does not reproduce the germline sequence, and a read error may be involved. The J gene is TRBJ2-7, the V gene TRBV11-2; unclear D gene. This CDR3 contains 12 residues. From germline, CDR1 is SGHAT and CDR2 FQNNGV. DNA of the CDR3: TGTGCCAGCAGCCTCCGACTGAATATCCCTCTCTTC. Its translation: CASSLRLNIPLF.

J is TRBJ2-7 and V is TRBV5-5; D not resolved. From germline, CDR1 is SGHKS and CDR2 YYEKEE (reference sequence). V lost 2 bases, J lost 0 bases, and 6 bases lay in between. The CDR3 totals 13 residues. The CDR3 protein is CASSLTDSYEQYF. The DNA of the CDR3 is TGTGCCAGCAGCTTAACAGACTCCTACGAGCAGTACTTC.

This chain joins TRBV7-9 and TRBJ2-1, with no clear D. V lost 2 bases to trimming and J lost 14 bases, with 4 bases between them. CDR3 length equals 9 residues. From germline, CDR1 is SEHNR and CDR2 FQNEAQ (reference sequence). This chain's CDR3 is CASSLSEFF. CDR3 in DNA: TGTGCCAGCAGCTTATCGGAGTTCTTC. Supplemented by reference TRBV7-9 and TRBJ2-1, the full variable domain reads DTGVSQNPRHKITKRGQNVTFRCDPISEHNRLYWYRQTLGQGPEFLTYFQNEAQLEKSRLLSDRFSAERPKGSFSTLEIQRTEQGDSAMYLCASSLSEFFGPGTRLTVL.

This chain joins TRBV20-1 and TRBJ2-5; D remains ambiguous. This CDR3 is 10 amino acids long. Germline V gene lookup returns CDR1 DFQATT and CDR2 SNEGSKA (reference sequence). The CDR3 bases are TGCAGCGTCAGAAGAGAGACCCAGTACTTC. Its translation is CSVRRETQYF.

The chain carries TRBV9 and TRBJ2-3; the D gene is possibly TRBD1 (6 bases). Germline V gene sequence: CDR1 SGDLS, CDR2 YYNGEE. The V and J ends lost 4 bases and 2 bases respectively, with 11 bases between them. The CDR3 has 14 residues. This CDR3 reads CASSTRTVTDTQYF. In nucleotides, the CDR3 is TGTGCCAGCAGCACCCGGACAGTCACAGATACGCAGTATTTT.